This is a list of T cell receptor beta chains from one sample in a study of blood T cell repertoires in COVID-19. The method was immunoSEQ multiplex PCR; TCRdb's version includes in-frame clones alone and lacks a portion of them. Among about 98,000 clones, 70% to 90% were seen once, and the ten largest hold 3.5% to 5%. The sample comprised peripheral blood. The source of these receptors is a man aged 55 to 69 with acute or convalescent COVID-19. The CDR3 runs from the conserved cysteine through the conserved F or W. D genes are given only for firm matches. Clone size is not always given. Where it is, it says once, few, many or a class for expanded clones.

clone size: once; J gene: TRBJ2-7; CDR3 length: 15; D gene: TRBD1; V gene: TRBV5-1; CDR3 DNA: TGCGCCAGCAGCTTGGGACAGGGGACCCCCTACGAGCAGTACTTC; CDR3 protein: CASSLGQGTPYEQYF
clone size: -; J gene: TRBJ1-3; CDR3 length: 16; D gene: TRBD1; V gene: TRBV25-1; CDR3 DNA: TGTGCCAGCAGTGGCGATAGACAGGGGGATCGGAACACCATATATTTT; CDR3 protein: CASSGDRQGDRNTIYF
clone size: few; J gene: TRBJ2-2; CDR3 length: 16; D gene: -; V gene: TRBV30; CDR3 DNA: TGTGCCTGGAGTTCCCCGCCGGTCTCGAACACCGGGGAGCTGTTTTTT; CDR3 protein: CAWSSPPVSNTGELFF
clone size: -; J gene: TRBJ2-5; CDR3 length: 17; D gene: TRBD2; V gene: TRBV9; CDR3 DNA: TGTGCCAGCAGCAAATCCGGGACTAGCGTCCTTCAAGAGACCCAGTACTTC; CDR3 protein: CASSKSGTSVLQETQYF
clone size: -; J gene: TRBJ2-3; CDR3 length: 18; D gene: TRBD2; V gene: TRBV5-6; CDR3 DNA: TGTGCCAGCAGCTCTTATTTACTAGCGGGGACTAGCACAGATACGCAGTATTTT; CDR3 protein: CASSSYLLAGTSTDTQYF
clone size: -; J gene: TRBJ1-3; CDR3 length: 15; D gene: TRBD1; V gene: TRBV5-1; CDR3 DNA: TGCGCCAGCAGCCCGGGACAGAGCTCTGGAAACACCATATATTTT; CDR3 protein: CASSPGQSSGNTIYF
clone size: -; J gene: TRBJ2-1; CDR3 length: 15; D gene: -; V gene: TRBV4-3; CDR3 DNA: TGCGCCAGCAGCCAAGGGTCGGGGGAGCGCCATGAGCAGTTCTTC; CDR3 protein: CASSQGSGERHEQFF
clone size: few; J gene: TRBJ1-2; CDR3 length: 13; D gene: -; V gene: TRBV6-1; CDR3 DNA: TGTGCCAGCAGTGAAGCCAACCGCGGGCGCTACACCTTC; CDR3 protein: CASSEANRGRYTF
clone size: -; J gene: TRBJ1-4; CDR3 length: 13; D gene: -; V gene: TRBV30; CDR3 DNA: TGTGCCTGGCAGACAAATACTAATGAAAAACTGTTTTTT; CDR3 protein: CAWQTNTNEKLFF
clone size: -; J gene: TRBJ1-4; CDR3 length: 14; D gene: TRBD1; V gene: TRBV7-9; CDR3 DNA: TGTGCCAGCACCCGGACAGGGGGCGGTGAAAAACTGTTTTTT; CDR3 protein: CASTRTGGGEKLFF
clone size: -; J gene: TRBJ1-2; CDR3 length: 15; D gene: -; V gene: TRBV4-1; CDR3 DNA: TGCGCCAGCAGCCAGGCGGGGGCTCGGGGATATGGCTACACCTTC; CDR3 protein: CASSQAGARGYGYTF
clone size: once; J gene: TRBJ1-6; CDR3 length: 13; D gene: -; V gene: TRBV6-4; CDR3 DNA: TGTGCCAGCAGTGGGGGGGAAAATTCACCCCTCCACTTT; CDR3 protein: CASSGGENSPLHF
clone size: -; J gene: TRBJ2-7; CDR3 length: 14; D gene: TRBD1; V gene: TRBV11-1; CDR3 DNA: TGTGCCAGCAGGAGCGCACAGGGGACCTACGAGCAGTACTTC; CDR3 protein: CASRSAQGTYEQYF
clone size: -; J gene: TRBJ1-1; CDR3 length: 16; D gene: -; V gene: TRBV7-9; CDR3 DNA: TGTGCCAGCAGCCCTCTCGGGGGGCAGGGTGGGACTGAAGCTTTCTTT; CDR3 protein: CASSPLGGQGGTEAFF
clone size: -; J gene: TRBJ2-1; CDR3 length: 16; D gene: TRBD1; V gene: TRBV6-5; CDR3 DNA: TGTGCCAGCAGTTACTTGACAGGGGGTTTAGGCAATGAGCAGTTCTTC; CDR3 protein: CASSYLTGGLGNEQFF
clone size: once; J gene: TRBJ1-2; CDR3 length: 14; D gene: -; V gene: TRBV24-1; CDR3 DNA: TGTGCCACCAGTGATTTGTATCGTCACTATGGCTACACCTTC; CDR3 protein: CATSDLYRHYGYTF
clone size: -; J gene: TRBJ2-3; CDR3 length: 17; D gene: TRBD1; V gene: TRBV4-3; CDR3 DNA: TGCGCCAGCAGCCGCATCCCTCCGGGACAGGGAGACGATACGCAGTATTTT; CDR3 protein: CASSRIPPGQGDDTQYF
clone size: -; J gene: TRBJ2-5; CDR3 length: 13; D gene: -; V gene: TRBV25-1; CDR3 DNA: TGTGCCAGCAGTGTCAGGGTACAGGAGACCCAGTACTTC; CDR3 protein: CASSVRVQETQYF
clone size: -; J gene: TRBJ2-1; CDR3 length: 14; D gene: TRBD2; V gene: TRBV2; CDR3 DNA: TGTGCCAGTGGGGGGACTAGCGCGGTCAATGAGCAGTTCTTC; CDR3 protein: CASGGTSAVNEQFF
clone size: -; J gene: TRBJ2-1; CDR3 length: 15; D gene: -; V gene: TRBV14; CDR3 DNA: TGTGCCAGCAGCCAAGTCCGGCGGTCCTACAATGAGCAGTTCTTC; CDR3 protein: CASSQVRRSYNEQFF
clone size: few; J gene: TRBJ1-6; CDR3 length: 16; D gene: -; V gene: TRBV30; CDR3 DNA: TGTGCCTGGAGTATAGGAGGGGCCTCCTATAATTCACCCCTCCACTTT; CDR3 protein: CAWSIGGASYNSPLHF
clone size: -; J gene: TRBJ1-2; CDR3 length: 17; D gene: TRBD1; V gene: TRBV5-1; CDR3 DNA: TGCGCCAGCAGCCCCGGGACAGGGATATTAGCTAACTATGGCTACACCTTC; CDR3 protein: CASSPGTGILANYGYTF
clone size: -; J gene: TRBJ2-5; CDR3 length: 14; D gene: TRBD1; V gene: TRBV7-2; CDR3 DNA: TGTGCCAGCAGCACCGGACAGGCCCAAGAGACCCAGTACTTC; CDR3 protein: CASSTGQAQETQYF
clone size: -; J gene: TRBJ1-4; CDR3 length: 12; D gene: -; V gene: TRBV3-1/TRBV3-2; CDR3 DNA: TGTGCCAGCAGCCAAGGGCCCGAAAAACTGTTTTTT; CDR3 protein: CASSQGPEKLFF
clone size: -; J gene: TRBJ2-7; CDR3 length: 15; D gene: TRBD2; V gene: TRBV19; CDR3 DNA: TGTGCCAGTAAAGGCCCTAAAGCGGGGACCTACGAGCAGTACTTC; CDR3 protein: CASKGPKAGTYEQYF
clone size: -; J gene: TRBJ2-3; CDR3 length: 15; D gene: TRBD2; V gene: TRBV5-1; CDR3 DNA: TGCGCCAGCAGCTCCGGGACTAGCGACTTAGATACGCAGTATTTT; CDR3 protein: CASSSGTSDLDTQYF
clone size: -; J gene: TRBJ1-2; CDR3 length: 15; D gene: -; V gene: TRBV3-1/TRBV3-2; CDR3 DNA: TGTGCCAGCAGCCCTCTGGGACTTCCCGAGCTCGGCTACACCTTC; CDR3 protein: CASSPLGLPELGYTF
clone size: -; J gene: TRBJ1-1; CDR3 length: 15; D gene: -; V gene: TRBV7-3; CDR3 DNA: TGTGCCAGCAGCTTAACGGGGCGGGGATTTGGAGAAGCTTTCTTT; CDR3 protein: CASSLTGRGFGEAFF
clone size: many; J gene: TRBJ1-1; CDR3 length: 15; D gene: TRBD1; V gene: TRBV5-1; CDR3 DNA: TGCGCCAGCAGCGCGGGGCAACCGGGACAGATCGAAGCTTTCTTT; CDR3 protein: CASSAGQPGQIEAFF
clone size: few; J gene: TRBJ1-2; CDR3 length: 14; D gene: -; V gene: TRBV29-1; CDR3 DNA: TGCAGCGGAGGGGACCAGGGGACTAACTATGGCTACACCTTC; CDR3 protein: CSGGDQGTNYGYTF
clone size: -; J gene: TRBJ2-7; CDR3 length: 13; D gene: -; V gene: TRBV12-3/TRBV12-4; CDR3 DNA: TGTGCCAGCAGTTTGGGAGGTTCCTACGAGCAGTACTTC; CDR3 protein: CASSLGGSYEQYF
clone size: -; J gene: TRBJ1-6; CDR3 length: 14; D gene: -; V gene: TRBV19; CDR3 DNA: TGTGCCAGTAGTATCGGACAGTATAATTCACCCCTCCACTTT; CDR3 protein: CASSIGQYNSPLHF
clone size: once; J gene: TRBJ1-5; CDR3 length: 15; D gene: -; V gene: TRBV2; CDR3 DNA: TGTGCCAGCAGTGAAGAACAAGGGAGGGGACAGCCCCAGCATTTT; CDR3 protein: CASSEEQGRGQPQHF
clone size: -; J gene: TRBJ2-2; CDR3 length: 14; D gene: -; V gene: TRBV19; CDR3 DNA: TGTGCCAGTAGTAACCCCGCCAGGGTAGGGGAGCTGTTTTTT; CDR3 protein: CASSNPARVGELFF
clone size: -; J gene: TRBJ2-1; CDR3 length: 14; D gene: -; V gene: TRBV27; CDR3 DNA: TGTGCCAGCAGTTTGGAGGTCCGGCTAGCGGAGCAGTTCTTC; CDR3 protein: CASSLEVRLAEQFF
clone size: -; J gene: TRBJ1-2; CDR3 length: 15; D gene: -; V gene: TRBV9; CDR3 DNA: TGTGCCAGCAGCGGCGACATCGACCTTAACTATGGCTACACCTTC; CDR3 protein: CASSGDIDLNYGYTF
clone size: -; J gene: TRBJ2-3; CDR3 length: 16; D gene: TRBD2; V gene: TRBV19; CDR3 DNA: TGTGCCAGTACTGACGGCAGCGGGGGCGTTCGAGATACGCAGTATTTT; CDR3 protein: CASTDGSGGVRDTQYF
clone size: many; J gene: TRBJ1-1; CDR3 length: 14; D gene: -; V gene: TRBV4-1; CDR3 DNA: TGCGCCAGCAGCCATTCCTACGGGAACACTGAAGCTTTCTTT; CDR3 protein: CASSHSYGNTEAFF
clone size: once; J gene: TRBJ1-2; CDR3 length: 16; D gene: TRBD1; V gene: TRBV4-1; CDR3 DNA: TGCGCCAGCAGCCAAGACCGGACAGGGGCTAACTATGGCTACACCTTC; CDR3 protein: CASSQDRTGANYGYTF
clone size: -; J gene: TRBJ1-2; CDR3 length: 16; D gene: -; V gene: TRBV7-8; CDR3 DNA: TGTGCCAGCAGCTTAGGGTCGGAGGGCGGAGGGACTGGCTACACCTTC; CDR3 protein: CASSLGSEGGGTGYTF
clone size: once; J gene: TRBJ2-6; CDR3 length: 14; D gene: -; V gene: TRBV19; CDR3 DNA: TGTGCCAGCCACCTATTCTCTGGGGCCAACGTCCTGACTTTC; CDR3 protein: CASHLFSGANVLTF
clone size: -; J gene: TRBJ2-2; CDR3 length: 15; D gene: -; V gene: TRBV5-4; CDR3 DNA: TGTGCCAGCAGCTTGGGCTTAGGGGGGGCCGGGGAGCTGTTTTTT; CDR3 protein: CASSLGLGGAGELFF
clone size: few; J gene: TRBJ1-4; CDR3 length: 14; D gene: TRBD1; V gene: TRBV9; CDR3 DNA: TGTGCCAGCAGCCCGACAGGGATTAATGAAAAACTGTTTTTT; CDR3 protein: CASSPTGINEKLFF
clone size: -; J gene: TRBJ1-4; CDR3 length: 15; D gene: -; V gene: TRBV6-5; CDR3 DNA: TGTGCCAGCCAAGAGACCACAGCAACTAATGAAAAACTGTTTTTT; CDR3 protein: CASQETTATNEKLFF
clone size: once; J gene: TRBJ2-5; CDR3 length: 13; D gene: -; V gene: TRBV10-2; CDR3 DNA: TGCGCCAGCAGTGAGTCAAGGGGCGAGACCCAGTACTTC; CDR3 protein: CASSESRGETQYF